The 23 T cell receptor beta chains below come from one sample, sequenced in a study of regulatory T cells in long-lasting Graves disease. As to time point: newly diagnosed GD, antithyroid drugs for less than 3 months. Scientists built the TCR library using RNA that was extracted from PBMCs. Researchers made TCR beta libraries by using iRepertoire HTBI primers and running Arm-PCR on CDR3 regions. TCRdb re-called the multiplex PCR reads through MiXCR, storing one row per CDR3 protein. The table lists around 400,000 distinct CDR3 sequences, about 14% of them singletons. Here the sequenced sample was peripheral blood mononuclear cells (PBMCs), taken at new diagnosis, from a patient treated with antithyroid drugs. These receptors all come from a female donor with Graves disease.

This clonotype was counted at least ten times. This chain links TRBV29-1 with TRBJ2-5; D perhaps matches TRBD1 (5 bases). CDR1 is SQVTM and CDR2 is ANQGSEA in the germline V gene. The CDR3 contains 12 residues. V lost 3 bases and J 2 bases, leaving 7 bases between the germline ends. In DNA form, the CDR3 reads TGCAGCGTTGATCCAGGGCAAGAGACCCAGTACTTC. Protein sequence: CSVDPGQETQYF.

This clonotype was observed a few times. This chain connects TRBV19 to TRBJ2-2; D is perhaps TRBD2 (6 bases). This CDR3 spans 13 amino acids. V was pared by 4 bases and J by 8 bases, with 11 bases between. Germline CDR1 is LNHDA and CDR2 is SQIVND (reference sequence). CDR3 region: CASSNRDFGELFF. CDR3 nucleotides: TGTGCCAGTAGTAACCGGGACTTTGGGGAGCTGTTTTTT.

This clonotype came up many times. V usage is TRBV24-1 and J usage is TRBJ1-2, with no clear D. Trimming removed 7 bases from V and 0 bases from J, with 11 bases in between. Germline assignment: CDR1 KGHDR and CDR2 SFDVKD. This CDR3 is built from 14 residues. CDR3 region: CATSSAGSNYGYTF. Written as DNA, the CDR3 is TGTGCCACCAGCTCAGCGGGATCTAACTATGGCTACACCTTC.

This clonotype was counted many times. The chain employs TRBV15 and TRBJ2-1; D gene ambiguous. This CDR3 contains 14 residues. Trimming stripped 1 base from V and 10 bases from J, with 14 bases between. The germline V gene has CDR1 LNHNV and CDR2 YYDKDF (reference sequence). The CDR3 bases are TGTGCCACCAGCAGAGGGCACCTCTTTAGGGAGCAGTTCTTC. Translated, it gives CATSRGHLFREQFF.

This clonotype was recorded many times. This rearrangement joins TRBV9 to TRBJ1-1; D gene unclear. Germline V CDR1 and CDR2: SGDLS, YYNGEE. The CDR3 loop spans 14 amino acids. V shed 0 bases and J shed 0 bases, with 6 bases lying between them. This CDR3 is CASSVDGVNTEAFF. The CDR3 DNA follows: TGTGCCAGCAGCGTAGATGGGGTGAACACTGAAGCTTTCTTT.

This chain uses TRBV7-3 with TRBJ2-1; TRBD2 aligns across 7 bases. Germline V gene lookup returns CDR1 SGHTA and CDR2 FQGTGA. This CDR3 has 15 residues. With V trimmed by 1 base and J by 5 bases, 5 bases remained unmatched. The CDR3 bases are TGTGCCAGCAGCTTAATAGCGGGTCATAACAATGAGCAGTTCTTC. Amino acid sequence: CASSLIAGHNNEQFF.

This clonotype was seen once. A read error may produce the germline difference seen at one junction end. This sequence joins TRBV4-1 and TRBJ1-1; 8 nucleotides align to TRBD1. Germline CDR1 and CDR2: MGHRA and YSYEKL. The CDR3 loop spans 16 amino acids. DNA for the CDR3: TGCGCCAGCAGCCAAGAGCCCCTCTGGACAGGGACTGGAGCTTTCTTT. Translation: CASSQEPLWTGTGAFF.

This clonotype appeared a few times. This chain uses TRBV6-1 with TRBJ2-4; D unclear. The CDR3 is 13 amino acids. V was cut by 8 bases and J by 1 base, with 9 bases left in between. In germline, CDR1 is MNHNS, CDR2 SASEGT. CDR3 residues: CASFGLAKNIQYF. The CDR3 DNA sequence: TGTGCCAGCTTTGGTTTGGCCAAAAACATTCAGTACTTC.

This clonotype was counted at least ten times. The chain links TRBV4-1 to TRBJ1-1; 8 nucleotides match TRBD1. This CDR3 is 18 amino acids long. V was pared by 4 bases and J by 0 bases, with 13 bases of the junction left unmatched. Germline CDR1 is MGHRA and CDR2 is YSYEKL. DNA of the CDR3: TGCGCCAGCAGCCTACGACGTACAGGGGGGGGAATGAACACTGAAGCTTTCTTT. Its protein product is CASSLRRTGGGMNTEAFF.

This clonotype was recorded at least ten times. V gene TRBV6-5 combines with J gene TRBJ2-3, with 7 bases identical to TRBD2. This CDR3 comprises 16 residues. The V and J ends lost 2 bases and 3 bases, in that order; junction bases with no gene match: 8. Germline CDR1 is MNHEY and CDR2 is SVGAGI. CDR3 sequence: CASSYGFGTKTDTQYF. DNA of the CDR3: TGTGCCAGCAGTTACGGATTTGGGACTAAGACAGATACGCAGTATTTT.

Many counts were recorded for this clonotype. V gene TRBV20-1 combines with J gene TRBJ2-1; 8 bases fit TRBD2. Losses at the gene ends were 6 bases for V and 9 bases for J; bases not matched to a gene: 13. The CDR3 is 14 residues long. Germline V gene lookup returns CDR1 DFQATT and CDR2 SNEGSKA (reference sequence). The DNA of the CDR3 is TGCAGTGCCCCCCGGGAGGGGAGTTTTGGTGAGCAGTTCTTC. It is translated as CSAPREGSFGEQFF.

This clonotype was observed at least ten times. V usage is TRBV15 and J usage is TRBJ2-5, with D possibly being TRBD2 (5 bases). Germline CDR1 LNHNV, CDR2 YYDKDF (reference sequence). The germline V and J ends were trimmed by 1 base and 9 bases, with 18 bases remaining between them. CDR3 length: 15 amino acids. This CDR3 reads CATSRGLVLTGAQYF. As DNA, the CDR3 is TGTGCCACCAGCAGAGGATTGGTACTGACCGGGGCCCAGTACTTC.

The CDR3 spells CASAGQGFGELFF. The DNA for the CDR3 is TGTGCTAGTGCGGGACAGGGGTTCGGGGAGCTGTTTTTT. The gene calls are TRBV12-5 and TRBJ2-2; 10 bases fit TRBD1. Germline V gene lookup returns CDR1 LGHNT and CDR2 FRNRAP. The CDR3 has 13 residues. The V and J ends lost 7 bases and 7 bases, in that order; junction bases with no gene match: 3.

The chain joins TRBV19 to TRBJ2-5; 10 bases line up with TRBD2. J was trimmed by 4 bases and V by 0 bases; bases with no gene match: 5. CDR3 length: 16 residues. In germline, CDR1 is LNHDA, CDR2 SQIVND (reference sequence). The CDR3 protein is CASSIDLTSGTETQYF. The CDR3 coding sequence is TGTGCCAGTAGTATAGATCTTACTAGCGGGACAGAGACCCAGTACTTC.

This clonotype showed up just a few times. The V gene is TRBV5-1, the J gene TRBJ1-6; D gene unclear. The CDR3 is made up of 13 amino acids. The germline gives CDR1 SGHRS, CDR2 YFSETQ. V was cut by 5 bases and J by 6 bases, with 9 bases left in between. As DNA, the CDR3 is TGCGCCAGCAGGTCTCAGAGTAATTCACCCCTCCACTTT. Translating gives CASRSQSNSPLHF.

J is TRBJ1-5 and V is TRBV19, with TRBD1 matching over 7 bases. With V trimmed by 3 bases and J by 0 bases, 8 bases remained unmatched. Germline values: CDR1 LNHDA, CDR2 SQIVND (reference sequence). This CDR3 region has 17 residues. The CDR3 DNA follows: TGTGCCAGTAGTATTAGACAGGGCCAGAATAGCAATCAGCCCCAGCATTTT. Protein product: CASSIRQGQNSNQPQHF.

A word on this clonotype: A far larger clone is off by one base, so a read error is likely. Because the CDR3 is missing its conserved closing phenylalanine or tryptophan, this is likely a read error. The chain recombines TRBV27 with TRBJ2-5; 16 positions match TRBD2. The CDR3 extends over 15 amino acids. The V gene end was trimmed by 6 bases and the J gene end by 10 bases; junction bases not matched to a gene: 8. Germline-derived CDR1 and CDR2 are MNHEY and SMNVEV (reference sequence). CDR3 bases: TGTGCCAGCAGCTTAGGGACTAGCGGGAGGGCTAACCAGTACTTA. Protein: CASSLGTSGRANQYL.

This chain links TRBV5-8 with TRBJ2-5, with TRBD2 matching over 11 bases. Per germline, CDR1 SGHTS and CDR2 YDEGEE. The CDR3 runs to 17 residues. V lost 1 base to trimming and J lost 5 bases; unmatched junction nucleotides: 10. DNA of the CDR3: TGTGCCAGCAGCTTGACACTAGCGGGAGTCCCTGTCGAGACCCAGTACTTC. Translated, it gives CASSLTLAGVPVETQYF.

This clonotype was recorded at least ten times. The chain has TRBV20-1 and TRBJ2-1; 9 nucleotides agree with TRBD1. The germline CDR1 and CDR2 sequences are DFQATT and SNEGSKA (reference sequence). Trimming removed 8 bases from V and 9 bases from J; junction bases left unmatched: 11. The CDR3 totals 13 residues. The CDR3 sequence: CSFEGGQGGEQFF. CDR3 nucleotide sequence: TGCAGTTTCGAAGGGGGACAGGGTGGTGAGCAGTTCTTC.

This clonotype has ten or more counts. This sequence joins TRBV10-3 and TRBJ1-2; TRBD1 matches at 7 bases. CDR3 size: 16 residues. Germline V gene lookup returns CDR1 ENHRY and CDR2 SYGVKD. J was trimmed by 8 bases and V by 2 bases; bases with no gene match: 14. The CDR3 sequence: CAISEGWRTGVGGYTF. Written as DNA, the CDR3 is TGTGCCATCAGTGAGGGGTGGCGAACAGGGGTAGGCGGCTACACCTTC.

This clonotype was observed at least ten times. The rearrangement joins TRBV11-2 to TRBJ2-4, with 7 nucleotides matching TRBD2. From germline, CDR1 is SGHAT and CDR2 FQNNGV. V was clipped by 6 bases and J by 8 bases; unmatched bases: 7. The CDR3 has 13 residues. This CDR3 is CASSLSREDIQYF. CDR3 bases: TGTGCCAGCAGTCTTTCTCGGGAGGACATTCAGTACTTC.

This clonotype was counted a few times. This chain joins TRBV30 and TRBJ1-2; D is undetermined. Germline loops: CDR1 GTSNPN, CDR2 SVGIG (reference sequence). The length of the CDR3 is 15 residues. Trimming left V 3 bases short and J 0 bases short, with 14 bases between. The CDR3 spells CAWRARVSTNYGYTF. The CDR3 DNA follows: TGTGCCTGGAGGGCAAGGGTCTCGACTAACTATGGCTACACCTTC. Full variable domain (outside the CDR3, taken from reference TRBV30 and TRBJ1-2): SQTIHQWPATLVQPVGSPLSLECTVEGTSNPNLYWYRQAAGRGLQLLFYSVGIGQISSEVPQNLSASRPQDRQFILSSKKLLLSDSGFYLCAWRARVSTNYGYTFGSGTRLTVV.

This clonotype was seen repeatedly, ten times or more. The chain is built from TRBV12-3 or TRBV12-4 and TRBJ2-1; 10 bases match TRBD2. The J segment lost 7 bases and the V segment lost 5 bases, leaving 8 bases of the junction unmatched. This CDR3 is 15 amino acids long. The CDR3 DNA sequence: TGTGCCAGCAGTCGGACTAGCGGCCCTGGGAATGAGCAGTTCTTC. Translation gives CASSRTSGPGNEQFF.